This T cell receptor beta chain was sequenced during a study of T cells after somatic rescue of genetic block. Some clones are missing from TCRdb's copy, which holds only in-frame ones; the method was immunoSEQ multiplex PCR. In the table there are tens of thousands of clones, about 87% of which are singletons. Germline V gene data show CDR1 as SGHRS and CDR2 as YFSETQ. The V gene end was trimmed by 4 bases and the J gene end by 5 bases; junction bases not matched to a gene: 7. This CDR3 has 17 residues. This receptor was identified in a woman aged 18 to 35. Sample: peripheral blood mononuclear cells (PBMCs). The V gene is TRBV5-1, the J gene TRBJ2-2; 14 bases match TRBD2. CDR3 coding DNA: TGCGCCAGCAGCCAGACTAGCGGGAGGGCCAGTACCGGGGAGCTGTTTTTT. It codes for CASSQTSGRASTGELFF.